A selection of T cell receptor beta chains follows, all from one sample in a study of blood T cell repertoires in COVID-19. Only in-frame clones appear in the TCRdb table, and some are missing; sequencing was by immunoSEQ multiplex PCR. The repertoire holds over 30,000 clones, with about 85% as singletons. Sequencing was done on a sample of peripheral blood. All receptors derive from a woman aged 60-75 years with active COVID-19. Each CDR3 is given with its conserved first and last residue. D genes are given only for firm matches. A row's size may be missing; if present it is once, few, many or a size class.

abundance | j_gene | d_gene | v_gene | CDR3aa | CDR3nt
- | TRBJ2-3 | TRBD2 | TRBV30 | CAWSRLAGSTDTQYF | TGTGCCTGGAGCCGTCTAGCGGGGAGCACAGATACGCAGTATTTT
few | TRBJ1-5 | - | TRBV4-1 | CASSEQGLTLAQPQHF | TGCGCCAGCAGCGAACAGGGCCTGACCTTGGCCCAGCCCCAGCATTTT
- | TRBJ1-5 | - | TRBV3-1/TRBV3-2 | CASSQDPHVKHF | TGTGCCAGCAGCCAAGACCCACACGTAAAACATTTT
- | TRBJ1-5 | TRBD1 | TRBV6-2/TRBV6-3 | CASSYGQGAHSNQPQHF | TGTGCCAGCAGTTACGGGCAGGGGGCGCATAGCAATCAGCCCCAGCATTTT
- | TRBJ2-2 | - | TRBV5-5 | CASSLPVGELFF | TGTGCCAGCAGCTTGCCGGTCGGGGAGCTGTTTTTT
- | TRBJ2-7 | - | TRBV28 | CASSRPRPAVEQYF | TGTGCCAGCAGCCGACCCCGACCGGCGGTCGAGCAGTACTTC
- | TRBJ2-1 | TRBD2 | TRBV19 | CASSKGRGGTSGRAPNEQFF | TGTGCCAGTAGTAAGGGGCGCGGGGGGACTAGCGGGAGGGCCCCCAATGAGCAGTTCTTC
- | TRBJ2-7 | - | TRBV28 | CASSLEIEGVGGNLYPYEQYF | TGTGCCAGCAGTTTAGAGATCGAAGGGGTAGGTGGGAATCTCTATCCCTACGAGCAGTACTTC
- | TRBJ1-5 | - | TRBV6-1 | CASSARSSGGDNQPQHF | TGTGCCAGCAGTGCCCGTTCTTCGGGGGGGGACAATCAGCCCCAGCATTTT
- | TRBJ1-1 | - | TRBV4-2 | CASSREGLGNTEAFF | TGTGCCAGCAGCCGGGAGGGGTTGGGGAACACTGAAGCTTTCTTT
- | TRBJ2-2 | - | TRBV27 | CASSLAAGGGTGELFF | TGTGCCAGCAGTTTAGCTGCTGGGGGCGGCACCGGGGAGCTGTTTTTT
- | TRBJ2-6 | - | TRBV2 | CASSGGALRGANVLTF | TGTGCCAGCAGTGGTGGGGCCCTGCGGGGGGCCAACGTCCTGACTTTC
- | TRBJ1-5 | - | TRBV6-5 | CASRPADSYQPQHF | TGTGCCAGCCGCCCCGCGGACAGTTATCAGCCCCAGCATTTT
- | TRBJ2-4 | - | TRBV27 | CACRDNLYF | TGTGCCTGCCGGGACAATCTTTACTTC
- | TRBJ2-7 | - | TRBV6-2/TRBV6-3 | CASSYPTGSEQYF | TGTGCCAGCAGTTACCCTACAGGTTCCGAGCAGTACTTC
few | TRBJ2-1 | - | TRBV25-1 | CASSESVHSGEQFF | TGTGCCAGCAGTGAATCGGTGCATAGCGGCGAGCAGTTCTTC
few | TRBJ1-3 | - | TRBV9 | CASSAPFGTIYF | TGTGCCAGCAGCGCCCCGTTCGGCACCATATATTTT
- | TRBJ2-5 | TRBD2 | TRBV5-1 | CASSFGTSGGMETQYF | TGCGCCAGCAGCTTCGGGACTAGCGGGGGGATGGAGACCCAGTACTTC
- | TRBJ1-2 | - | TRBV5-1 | CASSSPGGQSYTF | TGCGCCAGCAGCTCACCCGGGGGGCAGAGCTACACCTTC
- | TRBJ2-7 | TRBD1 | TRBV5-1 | CASSLLISGTVSYEQYF | TGCGCCAGCAGCCTCCTAATCTCCGGGACAGTGAGCTACGAGCAGTACTTC
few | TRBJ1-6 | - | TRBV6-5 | CASSYSGGSSPLHF | TGTGCCAGCAGTTACTCGGGGGGAAGTTCACCCCTCCACTTT
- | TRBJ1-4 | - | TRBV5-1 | CARRCQSAGVKALEKLFF | TGCGCCAGAAGGTGCCAATCGGCCGGGGTTAAGGCTTTGGAAAAACTGTTTTTT
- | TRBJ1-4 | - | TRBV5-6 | CASSLKTAAEKLFF | TGTGCCAGCAGCTTAAAGACAGCCGCTGAAAAACTGTTTTTT
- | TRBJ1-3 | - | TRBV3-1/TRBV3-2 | CASSQARRGIGNTIYF | TGTGCCAGCAGCCAAGCCCGGCGGGGTATCGGAAACACCATATATTTT
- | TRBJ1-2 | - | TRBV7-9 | CASSLVNYGYTF | TGTGCCAGCAGCCTCGTTAACTATGGCTACACCTTC
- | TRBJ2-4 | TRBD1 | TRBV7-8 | CASSLATTGGVGIQYF | TGTGCCAGCAGCTTGGCAACAACAGGGGGCGTTGGCATTCAGTACTTC
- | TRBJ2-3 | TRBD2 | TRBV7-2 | CASSFGPSGGANTDTQYF | TGTGCCAGCAGCTTTGGTCCTAGCGGGGGGGCGAACACAGATACGCAGTATTTT
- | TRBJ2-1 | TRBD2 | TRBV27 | CASSAGLVIIHEQFF | TGTGCCAGCAGCGCGGGACTAGTGATAATCCATGAGCAGTTCTTC
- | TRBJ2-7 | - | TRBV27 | CASSLSAGGEQYF | TGTGCCAGCAGTTTATCGGCCGGAGGGGAGCAGTACTTC
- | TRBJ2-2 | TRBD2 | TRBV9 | CASSASGGHTGELFF | TGTGCCAGCAGCGCTAGCGGGGGACACACCGGGGAGCTGTTTTTT
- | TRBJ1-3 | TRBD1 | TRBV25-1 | CASSDSGGTGNTIYF | TGTGCCAGCAGTGATTCAGGGGGAACTGGAAACACCATATATTTT
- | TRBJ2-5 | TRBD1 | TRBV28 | CASSFKGAWKETQYF | TGTGCCAGCAGTTTTAAGGGGGCGTGGAAAGAGACCCAGTACTTC
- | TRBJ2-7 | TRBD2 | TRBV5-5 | CASSPTGGSGSYEQYF | TGTGCCAGCAGCCCCACTGGCGGGAGCGGATCCTACGAGCAGTACTTC
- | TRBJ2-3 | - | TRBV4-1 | CASSRPGSRTKDTQYF | TGCGCCAGCAGCCGACCTGGATCTAGGACTAAGGATACGCAGTATTTT
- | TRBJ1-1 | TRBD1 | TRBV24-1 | CATSDRAQGEAFF | TGTGCCACCAGTGACCGAGCACAGGGGGAAGCTTTCTTT
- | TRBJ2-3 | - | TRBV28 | CASTRRGTHTQYF | TGTGCCAGCACCCGTAGGGGAACACATACGCAGTATTTT
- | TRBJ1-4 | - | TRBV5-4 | CASSYGENEKLFF | TGTGCCAGCAGCTATGGGGAGAATGAAAAACTGTTTTTT
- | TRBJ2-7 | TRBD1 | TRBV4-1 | CASREQGTVTYEQYF | TGCGCCAGCAGGGAACAGGGGACAGTAACCTACGAGCAGTACTTC